These 13 T cell receptor beta chains were all obtained from the same sample, sequenced in a study of blood T cell repertoires in COVID-19. Clones were read by immunoSEQ multiplex PCR, and TCRdb kept only the in-frame ones, dropping some. In the table there are around 300,000 clones, around 90% of which are singletons. The sequencing input was peripheral blood. These receptors were taken from a man aged 50 or older with acute or convalescent COVID-19.

This CDR3 reads CASSRHGGGPSQETQYF. The CDR3 coding sequence is TGTGCCAGCAGCCGCCACGGGGGGGGCCCATCGCAAGAGACCCAGTACTTC. The chain uses TRBV3-1 (or the pseudogene TRBV3-2) and TRBJ2-5; TRBD2 aligns across 8 bases. The CDR3 has 17 residues. Germline assignment: CDR1 LGHDT and CDR2 YNNKEL (reference sequence). Losses at the gene ends were 4 bases for V and 2 bases for J; bases not matched to a gene: 12.

The chain couples TRBV6-2 or TRBV6-3 to TRBJ1-2; TRBD1 is a possible D gene (6 bases). Looked up from germline, CDR1 is MNHEY and CDR2 is SVGEGT. The CDR3 is made up of 17 amino acids. V was clipped by 0 bases and J by 6 bases, with 20 bases between them. CDR3 coding DNA: TGTGCCAGCAGTTACTCCCAAAGGGGGTGGGACGTTGATGGCTACACCTTC. Encoded protein: CASSYSQRGWDVDGYTF.

This rearrangement joins TRBV28 to TRBJ1-2, with D tentatively TRBD1 (6 bases). The CDR3 consists of 13 residues. Trimming cost V 8 bases and J 4 bases, with 14 bases left between them. CDR1 MDHEN and CDR2 SYDVKM come from the germline V gene. The DNA of the CDR3 is TGTGCCAGCCTGAGACAGGACACCTATGGCTACACCTTC. This translates into CASLRQDTYGYTF.

Only a few counts were recorded for this clone. CDR3 amino acids: CASSPGREDNSPLHF. The DNA of the CDR3 is TGTGCCAGCTCACCAGGCAGGGAGGATAATTCACCCCTCCACTTT. The chain carries TRBV18 and TRBJ1-6; maybe TRBD1 (5 bases). With 2 bases removed from V and 5 bases from J, the gap between germline ends came to 10 bases. Germline V lookup: CDR1 KGHSH, CDR2 LQKENI. CDR3 length: 15 residues.

The chain is built from TRBV10-1 and TRBJ2-1; D might be TRBD2 (5 bases). Trimming shortened V by 9 bases and J by 0 bases, and 15 bases separated the two germline ends. Germline CDR1 reads WNHNN; CDR2 reads SYGVQD (reference sequence). The CDR3 is made up of 15 amino acids. The CDR3 sequence: CARGPGKRSYNEQFF. The CDR3 DNA follows: TGCGCCAGAGGGCCGGGGAAGCGCTCCTACAATGAGCAGTTCTTC.

The chain has TRBV7-9 and TRBJ1-1; D may be TRBD1 (5 bases). CDR3 size: 13 residues. The V gene lost 2 bases and the J gene lost 6 bases, with 10 bases spanning the gap. Germline assignment: CDR1 SEHNR and CDR2 FQNEAQ (reference sequence). The CDR3 DNA sequence: TGTGCCAGCAGCTTAACGGACATCTCTGAAGCTTTCTTT. Amino acids: CASSLTDISEAFF.

V is TRBV5-4 and J is TRBJ2-7; 7 nucleotides line up with TRBD1. This CDR3 contains 15 residues. Germline values: CDR1 SGHNT, CDR2 YYREEE (reference sequence). With 1 base clipped from V and 5 bases from J, the junction kept 9 bases outside the gene matches. The CDR3, as DNA: TGTGCCAGCAGCTTGACCAGACAGGGCAAGAACGAGCAGTACTTC. Amino acid sequence: CASSLTRQGKNEQYF. The whole variable domain, filled in from reference TRBV5-4 and TRBJ2-7, reads ETGVTQSPTHLIKTRGQQVTLRCSSQSGHNTVSWYQQALGQGPQFIFQYYREEENGRGNFPPRFSGLQFPNYSSELNVNALELDDSALYLCASSLTRQGKNEQYFGPGTRLTVT.

The chain joins TRBV3-1 (or the pseudogene TRBV3-2) to TRBJ1-5, with a weak D call TRBD1 (6 bases). The CDR3 extends over 16 amino acids. Germline assignment: CDR1 LGHDT and CDR2 YNNKEL (reference sequence). Trimming took off 6 bases at V and 3 bases at J, with 18 bases between the two ends. CDR3 in DNA: TGTGCCAGCAGTGATACAGGGAAGGCGCCCAATCAGCCCCAGCATTTT. It codes for CASSDTGKAPNQPQHF.

This sequence joins TRBV29-1 and TRBJ1-2; 10 positions match TRBD1. CDR3 length equals 13 residues. Germline V gene data show CDR1 as SQVTM and CDR2 as ANQGSEA. J lost 4 bases, V lost 7 bases, and 6 bases had no gene match. Here the CDR3 reads CSAMGQGLYGYTF. In DNA form, the CDR3 reads TGCAGCGCCATGGGACAGGGGCTCTATGGCTACACCTTC.

The chain is built from TRBV6-6 and TRBJ2-7, with D possibly matching TRBD1 (6 bases). The CDR3 spans 14 residues. Trimming took 2 bases from V and 0 from J, leaving 8 bases between them. The germline CDR1 and CDR2 sequences are MNHNY and SVGAGI (reference sequence). The CDR3 reads CASSYQGSSYEQYF. In DNA form, the CDR3 reads TGTGCCAGCAGTTACCAGGGGAGCTCCTACGAGCAGTACTTC.

J is TRBJ2-6 and V is TRBV11-3; no clear D gene. V was trimmed by 3 bases and J by 8 bases, leaving 11 bases between them. CDR1 is SGHNT, CDR2 YENEEA, per germline. The CDR3 contains 14 residues. CDR3 nucleotide sequence: TGTGCCAGCAGCTTCGGCAGAGGATCCAACGTCCTGACTTTC. Translation gives CASSFGRGSNVLTF.

The J gene is TRBJ1-5, the V gene TRBV6-1; TRBD1 is a possible D gene (5 bases). The ends were cut back, 3 bases at V and 9 bases at J, with 9 bases in the middle. Germline V CDR1 and CDR2: MNHNS, SASEGT. CDR3 length equals 12 residues. CDR3: CASSEGLRPQHF. The DNA of the CDR3 is TGTGCCAGCAGTGAGGGACTTCGGCCCCAGCATTTT.

CDR3 in DNA: TGTGCCAGCAGCCCGAAGACAGGGCCTGACTACGAGCAGTACTTC. It encodes CASSPKTGPDYEQYF. V and J are TRBV3-1 (or the pseudogene TRBV3-2) and TRBJ2-7, with 7 nucleotides matching TRBD1. The length of the CDR3 is 15 residues. V was clipped by 4 bases and J by 3 bases; unmatched bases: 9. Germline values: CDR1 LGHDT, CDR2 YNNKEL (reference sequence).